Presented here are 12 T cell receptor beta chains from one specimen sequenced in a study of T cells in pancreatic ductal adenocarcinoma. Here immunoSEQ multiplex PCR was the method, and the copy in TCRdb shows in-frame clones only, minus some. Here the sample spans about 98,000 clones, over 90% being singletons. Surgery without prior neoadjuvant therapy was the treatment of the selected pancreatic ductal adenocarcinoma patients. The sample consisted of PBMCs. The receptors here all came from a human donor with pancreatic ductal adenocarcinoma.

The chain combines TRBV7-8 with TRBJ1-2; D uncertain. Germline values: CDR1 SGHVS, CDR2 FQNEAQ. Trimming removed 1 base from V and 0 bases from J, with 6 bases in between. The length of the CDR3 is 14 residues. The CDR3 DNA reads TGTGCCAGCAGCTTAGTCCCAGCTAACTATGGCTACACCTTC. This codes for CASSLVPANYGYTF.

The V gene is TRBV4-1, the J gene TRBJ2-7; the D gene is possibly TRBD2 (5 bases). There are 14 residues in the CDR3. V lost 0 bases, J lost 1 base, and 7 bases lay in between. Germline V gives CDR1 MGHRA, CDR2 YSYEKL. In DNA form, the CDR3 reads TGCGCCAGCAGCCAAGATGGAGGATCCTACGAGCAGTACTTC. Its translation: CASSQDGGSYEQYF.

The chain couples TRBV5-4 to TRBJ2-4, with 8 positions matching TRBD1. The CDR3 length is 13 residues. Looked up from germline, CDR1 is SGHNT and CDR2 is YYREEE (reference sequence). V was clipped by 4 bases and J by 6 bases; unmatched bases: 3. The CDR3 spells CASSTGQGNIQYF. The CDR3 DNA reads as TGTGCCAGCAGCACCGGACAGGGAAACATTCAGTACTTC.

This clone was seen just once. The rearrangement uses TRBV30 and TRBJ1-1; D ambiguous. Trimming shortened V by 0 bases and J by 4 bases, and 9 bases separated the two germline ends. The CDR3 extends over 13 amino acids. Looked up from germline, CDR1 is GTSNPN and CDR2 is SVGIG (reference sequence). The CDR3 DNA is TGTGCCTGGAGTGTACAAGATGGCACTGAAGCTTTCTTT. As protein: CAWSVQDGTEAFF. Filled out from reference TRBV30 and TRBJ1-1, the complete variable domain reads SQTIHQWPATLVQPVGSPLSLECTVEGTSNPNLYWYRQAAGRGLQLLFYSVGIGQISSEVPQNLSASRPQDRQFILSSKKLLLSDSGFYLCAWSVQDGTEAFFGQGTRLTVV.

The chain uses TRBV13 and TRBJ2-5, with TRBD2 matching over 8 bases. The CDR3 has 14 amino acids. CDR1 PRHDT and CDR2 FYEKMQ come from the germline V gene (reference sequence). V dropped 2 bases and J dropped 9; count of bases not matched to a gene: 8. The CDR3 DNA sequence: TGTGCCAGCAGCTTAAGGGTCAGCGGGAGCCCCCAGTACTTC. As protein: CASSLRVSGSPQYF.

In this sample, this clone turned up once. The chain links TRBV7-2 to TRBJ1-5; 7 bases map to TRBD1. CDR3 length: 15 residues. Trimming at V came to 2 bases and at J to 7 bases, leaving 8 bases not matched to a gene. Per the germline V gene, CDR1 is SGHTA and CDR2 is FQGNSA. The CDR3: CASSLNGQGVQPQHF. The CDR3 nucleotides are TGTGCCAGCAGCTTAAACGGGCAGGGGGTCCAGCCCCAGCATTTT.

As for this clone: The same CDR3 can be traced to other DNA sequences in this sample. CDR3 nucleotides: TGTGCCAGCAGGTCCAACTACGAGCAGTACTTC. Translation gives CASRSNYEQYF. V usage is TRBV28 and J usage is TRBJ2-7; D gene uncertain. With 6 bases removed from V and 3 bases from J, the gap between germline ends came to 6 bases. The CDR3 is 11 residues long. Germline V lookup: CDR1 MDHEN, CDR2 SYDVKM.

This chain links TRBV18 with TRBJ1-1; 10 nucleotides match TRBD1. CDR3 length: 15 residues. Germline loops: CDR1 KGHSH, CDR2 LQKENI. J gave up 4 bases and V 3 bases, and 5 bases lay outside the gene matches. The CDR3 nucleotides are TGTGCCAGCTCACCTACGACAGGGGGCACCACTGAAGCTTTCTTT. Protein sequence: CASSPTTGGTTEAFF. Using reference TRBV18 and TRBJ1-1 for the parts outside the CDR3, the full variable domain is NAGVMQNPRHLVRRRGQEARLRCSPMKGHSHVYWYRQLPEEGLKFMVYLQKENIIDESGMPKERFSAEFPKEGPSILRIQQVVRGDSAAYFCASSPTTGGTTEAFFGQGTRLTVV.

V gene TRBV28 combines with J gene TRBJ1-1; no definite D call. CDR1 and CDR2 from the germline V gene are MDHEN and SYDVKM. This CDR3 has 11 amino acids. Trimming stripped 2 bases from V and 5 bases from J, with 3 bases between. This chain's CDR3 is CASSLQTEAFF. The CDR3 DNA sequence: TGTGCCAGCAGTTTACAAACTGAAGCTTTCTTT.

This chain joins TRBV18 and TRBJ2-7; TRBD1 aligns across 7 bases. V shed 6 bases, J shed 1 base, and the junction held 9 bases outside the gene matches. Germline-derived CDR1 and CDR2 are KGHSH and LQKENI. The CDR3 contains 15 residues. The CDR3 loop reads CASSRGQADSYEQYF. The CDR3 DNA reads TGTGCCAGCTCCCGAGGACAGGCTGATTCCTACGAGCAGTACTTC.

This rearrangement joins TRBV28 to TRBJ1-2; possibly TRBD1 for D (6 bases). Trimming removed 3 bases from V and 4 bases from J, with 9 bases in between. This CDR3 spans 13 amino acids. CDR1 and CDR2 from the germline V gene are MDHEN and SYDVKM. The CDR3 DNA reads TGTGCCAGCAGTTTGGGGGCGAGCTATGGCTACACCTTC. Translated: CASSLGASYGYTF.

This chain connects TRBV7-9 to TRBJ2-3; 11 positions agree with TRBD1. Germline trimming cut 5 bases from V and 4 bases from J; bases unmatched to any gene: 5. Germline CDR1 is SEHNR and CDR2 is FQNEAQ (reference sequence). The CDR3 length is 15 residues. DNA of the CDR3: TGTGCCAGCAGCCGAGGGACAGGGGGTTCAGATACGCAGTATTTT. Its translation is CASSRGTGGSDTQYF.